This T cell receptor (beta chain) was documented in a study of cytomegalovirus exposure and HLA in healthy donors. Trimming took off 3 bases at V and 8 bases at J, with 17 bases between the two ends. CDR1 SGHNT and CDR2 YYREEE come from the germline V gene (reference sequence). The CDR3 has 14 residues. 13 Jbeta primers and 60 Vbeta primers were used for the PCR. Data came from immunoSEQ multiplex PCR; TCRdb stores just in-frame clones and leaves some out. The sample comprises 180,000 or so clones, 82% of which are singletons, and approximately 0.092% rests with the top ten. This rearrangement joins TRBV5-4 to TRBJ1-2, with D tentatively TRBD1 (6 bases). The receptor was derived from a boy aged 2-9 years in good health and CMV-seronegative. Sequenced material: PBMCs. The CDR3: CASSSDPTGYGYTF. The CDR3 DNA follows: TGTGCCAGCAGCTCCGACCCAACAGGGTACGGCTACACCTTC.